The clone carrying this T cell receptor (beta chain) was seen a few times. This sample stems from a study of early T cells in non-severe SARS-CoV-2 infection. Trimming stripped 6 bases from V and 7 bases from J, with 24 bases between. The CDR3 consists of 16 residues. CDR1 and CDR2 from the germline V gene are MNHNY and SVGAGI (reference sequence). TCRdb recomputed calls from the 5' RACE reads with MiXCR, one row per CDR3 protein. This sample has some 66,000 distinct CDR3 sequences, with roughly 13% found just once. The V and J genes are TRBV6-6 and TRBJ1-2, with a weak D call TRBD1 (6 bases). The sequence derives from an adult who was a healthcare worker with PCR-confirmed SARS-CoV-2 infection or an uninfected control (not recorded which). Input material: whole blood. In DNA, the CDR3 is TGTGCCAGCAGGCCAATTAATTCCGGGACAAGGCCTGGCTACACCTTC. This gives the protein CASRPINSGTRPGYTF.